This TCR beta chain was sequenced in a study of CD8+ T cells in alopecia areata. General study findings and limits: Although TCR sharing was seen in mice, sharing across patients was less clear, possibly for HLA-related reasons.

Comment on this clone: The antigen is undetermined.

Germline-derived CDR1 and CDR2 are SGHVS and FNYEAQ. Trimming stripped 6 bases from V and 5 bases from J, with 15 bases between. This CDR3 is 14 amino acids long. Cell sorting was applied to PBMCs, and CD4+ and CD8+ T cells were collected. RNA was isolated and reverse transcribed to cDNA, the sequencing template. The protocol was immunoSEQ multiplex PCR, while the TCRdb copy is restricted to in-frame clones and leaves out a portion. The sample records about 150,000 clones, around 47% being singletons. This clonotype was sampled from a human donor with alopecia areata. Sequenced: CD4+ T cells sorted from blood. The J gene is TRBJ2-3, the V gene TRBV7-6, with D possibly matching TRBD2 (6 bases). This chain's CDR3 is CASSLGGAGDTQYF. Written as DNA, the CDR3 is TGTGCCAGCAGTCTGGGAGGCGCGGGAGATACGCAGTATTTT. Full variable domain (missing parts from reference TRBV7-6 and TRBJ2-3): GAGVSQSPRYKVTKRGQDVALRCDPISGHVSLYWYRQALGQGPEFLTYFNYEAQQDKSGLPNDRFSAERPEGSISTLTIQRTEQRDSAMYRCASSLGGAGDTQYFGPGTRLTVL.